What follows describes a single T cell receptor beta chain. The read finishes 3 residues shy of the CDR3 end, and the germline J gene is used to complete it. The germline V gene encodes CDR1 LNHDA and CDR2 SQIVND (reference sequence). This CDR3 has 13 amino acids. Donors gave 5 to 8 ml heparinized peripheral whole blood. The protocol was immunoSEQ multiplex PCR, while the TCRdb copy is restricted to in-frame clones and leaves out a portion. Recorded here are more than 45,000 clones, none singletons. This record belongs to a study of T cell clonality in common variable immunodeficiency. The chain recombines TRBV19 with TRBJ2-4; D might be TRBD1 (6 bases). Sequencing was performed on peripheral blood mononuclear cells. The sequence was obtained from a person aged 18 to 70 in good health. CDR3 residues: CASSRWAGDGQYF. The CDR3 bases that were read are TGTGCCAGTAGTAGATGGGCAGGGGATGGT.